This T cell receptor beta chain was retrieved from a study of shared clonotypes between healthy human individuals. Produced via immunoSEQ multiplex PCR; TCRdb's table is partial and in-frame only. The sample yields some 800,000 clones, nearly 95% seen once. On this clone itself: What it binds is unknown.

Terminally differentiated effector memory CD45RA+ cells were excluded from the naive CD8 cells, which were CD45RO-negative and positively selected for CCR7. The donors were all Caucasian adults (living in Nashville, Tennessee). Study-level results: Non-shared clonotypes showed lower generation probabilities than clonotypes common to all four donors. It was observed that about 5% of naive CD4 clonotypes were shared across several donors.

Specimen: naive CD8+ T cells sorted from blood. The sequence derives from a young man in good health.

CDR3: CASSATSGRPLKDTQYF. Written as DNA, the CDR3 is TGTGCCAGCAGTGCGACTAGCGGGAGGCCGCTTAAGGATACGCAGTATTTT. V usage is TRBV27 and J usage is TRBJ2-3, with 13 bases matching TRBD2. Looked up from germline, CDR1 is MNHEY and CDR2 is SMNVEV (reference sequence). The CDR3 spans 17 residues. With V trimmed by 5 bases and J by 6 bases, 11 bases remained unmatched.